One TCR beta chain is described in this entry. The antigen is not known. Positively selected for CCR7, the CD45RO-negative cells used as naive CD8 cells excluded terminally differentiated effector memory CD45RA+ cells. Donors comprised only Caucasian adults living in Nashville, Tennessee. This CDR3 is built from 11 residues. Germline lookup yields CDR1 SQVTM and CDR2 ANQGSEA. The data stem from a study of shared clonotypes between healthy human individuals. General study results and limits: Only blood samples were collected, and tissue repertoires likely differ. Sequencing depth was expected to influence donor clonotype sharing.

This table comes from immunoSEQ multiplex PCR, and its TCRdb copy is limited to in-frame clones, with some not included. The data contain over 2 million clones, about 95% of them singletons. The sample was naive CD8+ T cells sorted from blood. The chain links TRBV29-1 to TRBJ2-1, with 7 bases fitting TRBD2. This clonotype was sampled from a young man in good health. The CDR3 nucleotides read TGCAGTTGGGCGGGAGTTGGGGAGCAGTTCTTC. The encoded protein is CSWAGVGEQFF.